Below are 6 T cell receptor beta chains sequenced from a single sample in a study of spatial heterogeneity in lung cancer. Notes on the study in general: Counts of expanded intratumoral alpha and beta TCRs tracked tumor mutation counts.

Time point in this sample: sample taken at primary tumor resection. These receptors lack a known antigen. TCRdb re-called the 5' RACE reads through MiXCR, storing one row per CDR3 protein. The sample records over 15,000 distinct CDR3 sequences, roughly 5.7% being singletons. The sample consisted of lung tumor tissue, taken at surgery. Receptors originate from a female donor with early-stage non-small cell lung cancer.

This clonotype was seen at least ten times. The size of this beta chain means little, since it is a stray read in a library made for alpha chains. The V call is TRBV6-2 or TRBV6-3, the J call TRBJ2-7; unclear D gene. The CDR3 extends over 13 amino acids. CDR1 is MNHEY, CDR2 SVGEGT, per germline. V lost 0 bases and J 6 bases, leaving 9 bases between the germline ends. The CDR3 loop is CASSYSASLEQYF. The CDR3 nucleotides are TGTGCCAGCAGTTACTCCGCTTCCCTCGAGCAGTACTTC.

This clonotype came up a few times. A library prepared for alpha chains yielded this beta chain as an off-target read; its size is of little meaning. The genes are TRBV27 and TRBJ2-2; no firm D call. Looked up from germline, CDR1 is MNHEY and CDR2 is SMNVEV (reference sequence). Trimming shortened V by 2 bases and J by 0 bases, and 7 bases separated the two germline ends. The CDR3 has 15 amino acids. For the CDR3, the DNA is TGTGCCAGCAGTTTAAATACCCCGAACACCGGGGAGCTGTTTTTT. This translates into CASSLNTPNTGELFF.

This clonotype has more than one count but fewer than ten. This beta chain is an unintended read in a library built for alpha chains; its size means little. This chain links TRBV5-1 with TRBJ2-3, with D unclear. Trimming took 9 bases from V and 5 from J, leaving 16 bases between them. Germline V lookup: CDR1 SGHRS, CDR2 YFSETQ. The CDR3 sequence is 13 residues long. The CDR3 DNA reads TGCGCCACCGGAAGGCAGCCCGGAGATACGCAGTATTTT. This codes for CATGRQPGDTQYF.

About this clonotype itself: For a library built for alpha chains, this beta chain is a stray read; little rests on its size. CDR3 sequence reads: CASSGGQGNHEKLFF. The CDR3 bases are TGCGCCAGCAGCGGCGGACAGGGAAATCACGAAAAACTGTTTTTT. The chain is built from TRBV5-1 and TRBJ1-4; TRBD1 matches 8 bases. The germline V gene encodes CDR1 SGHRS and CDR2 YFSETQ. CDR3 length: 15 amino acids. The V and J ends lost 4 bases and 8 bases, in that order; junction bases with no gene match: 10.

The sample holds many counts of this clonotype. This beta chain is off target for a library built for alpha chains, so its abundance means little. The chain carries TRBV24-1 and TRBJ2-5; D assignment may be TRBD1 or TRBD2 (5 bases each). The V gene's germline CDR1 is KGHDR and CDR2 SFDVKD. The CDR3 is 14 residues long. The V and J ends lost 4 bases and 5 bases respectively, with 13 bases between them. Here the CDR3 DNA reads TGTGCCACCAGTGAACTGGGACCGCAGGAGACCCAGTACTTC. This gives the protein CATSELGPQETQYF.

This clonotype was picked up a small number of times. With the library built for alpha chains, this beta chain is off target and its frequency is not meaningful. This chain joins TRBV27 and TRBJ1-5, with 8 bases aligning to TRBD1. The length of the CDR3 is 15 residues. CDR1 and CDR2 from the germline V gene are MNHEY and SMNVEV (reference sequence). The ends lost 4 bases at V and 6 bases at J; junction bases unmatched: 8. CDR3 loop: CASSSEDRAPQPQHF. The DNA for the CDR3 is TGTGCCAGCAGTTCGGAGGACAGGGCGCCTCAGCCCCAGCATTTT.